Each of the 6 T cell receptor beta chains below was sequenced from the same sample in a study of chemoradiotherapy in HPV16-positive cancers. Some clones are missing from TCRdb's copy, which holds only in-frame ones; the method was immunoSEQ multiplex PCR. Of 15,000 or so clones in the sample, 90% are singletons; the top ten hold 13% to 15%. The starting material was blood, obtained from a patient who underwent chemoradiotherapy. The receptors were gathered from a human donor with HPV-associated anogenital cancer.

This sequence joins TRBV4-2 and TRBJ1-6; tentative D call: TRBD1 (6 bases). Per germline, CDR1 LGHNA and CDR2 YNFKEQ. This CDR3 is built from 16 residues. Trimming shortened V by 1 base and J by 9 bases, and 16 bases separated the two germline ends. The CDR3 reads CASSQGSLGAGSPLHF. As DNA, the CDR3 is TGTGCCAGCAGCCAAGGTTCACTGGGGGCTGGTTCACCCCTCCACTTT.

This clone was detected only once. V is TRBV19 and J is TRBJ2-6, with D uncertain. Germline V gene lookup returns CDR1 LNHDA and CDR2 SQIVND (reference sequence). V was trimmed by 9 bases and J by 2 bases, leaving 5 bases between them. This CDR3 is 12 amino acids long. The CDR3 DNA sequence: TGTGCCAGCTCTCCTGGGGCCAACGTCCTGACTTTC. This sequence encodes CASSPGANVLTF.

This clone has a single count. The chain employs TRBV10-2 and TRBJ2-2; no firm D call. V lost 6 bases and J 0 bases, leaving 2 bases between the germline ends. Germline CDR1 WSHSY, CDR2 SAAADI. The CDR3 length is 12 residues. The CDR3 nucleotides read TGCGCCAGCAGATCGAACACCGGGGAGCTGTTTTTT. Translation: CASRSNTGELFF.

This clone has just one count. The chain's CDR3 is CAWSSGFGETQYF. The DNA of the CDR3 is TGTGCCTGGAGTTCAGGGTTCGGGGAGACCCAGTACTTC. The chain links TRBV30 to TRBJ2-5, with a weak D call TRBD1 (5 bases). CDR1 GTSNPN and CDR2 SVGIG come from the germline V gene (reference sequence). V was clipped by 2 bases and J by 5 bases, with 12 bases between them. CDR3 length: 13 amino acids.

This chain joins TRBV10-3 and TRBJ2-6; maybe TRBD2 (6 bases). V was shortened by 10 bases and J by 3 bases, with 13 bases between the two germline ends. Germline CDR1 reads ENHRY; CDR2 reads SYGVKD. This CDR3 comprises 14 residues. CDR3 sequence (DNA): TGTGCCACGACACTAGCTGGTGGGGCCAACGTCCTGACTTTC. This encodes CATTLAGGANVLTF.

CDR3 residues: CASSGTGGVTEAFF. The CDR3 DNA reads as TGTGCCAGTAGCGGGACAGGGGGAGTCACTGAAGCTTTCTTT. The V call is TRBV19, the J call TRBJ1-1; 11 nucleotides match TRBD1. Per germline, CDR1 LNHDA and CDR2 SQIVND (reference sequence). CDR3 size: 14 residues. Trimming at V came to 6 bases and at J to 4 bases, leaving 4 bases not matched to a gene.